This note documents a single TCR beta chain sequence. No antigen is known for it. Each of the CD4+ naive, central memory, regulatory and stem cell-like memory populations was sorted via CD45RO/CCR7/CD25/CD127/CD95/CD27. The data derive from a study of beta chain features in type 1 diabetes. Points from the study as a whole: All four CD4+ subsets from Type 1 diabetes patients carried moderately but significantly shorter TCRB CDR3s. cDNA-based sequencing might over-represent cells highly expressing TCR.

Of the isolated RNA, all was reverse transcribed, and so the sequenced material was expressed TCRB transcripts. The protocol was immunoSEQ multiplex PCR, while the TCRdb copy is restricted to in-frame clones and leaves out a portion. The sample consists of about 180,000 clones, 6% to 9% of them appearing once. The sample was central memory CD4+ T cells from blood. This TCR derives from a man aged 18 to 30 with type 1 diabetes.

CDR3 loop: CASKLRDSSYEQYF. As DNA, the CDR3 is TGTGCCAGCAAACTCCGGGACAGCTCCTACGAGCAGTACTTC. V is TRBV2 and J is TRBJ2-7; 7 nucleotides agree with TRBD1. The germline CDR1 and CDR2 sequences are SNHLY and FYNNEI. The CDR3 runs 14 residues. Trimming cost V 7 bases and J 0 bases; bases outside gene matches: 6.